This T cell receptor beta chain is from a study of blood T cell repertoires in COVID-19. The CDR3 has 18 residues. V lost 11 bases to trimming and J lost 4 bases; unmatched junction nucleotides: 16. Looked up from germline, CDR1 is MDHEN and CDR2 is SYDVKM. Per the study methods: Reference gene primers were amplified, and this amplification served to estimate nucleated cell counts. The assay was immunoSEQ multiplex PCR, and TCRdb's table has in-frame clones only and misses some. V, J and clone size were drawn from that table, and D and trimming were deduced from the DNA. This sample has 200,000 to 250,000 clones; 75% to 85% occur once, and the top ten carry 7.5%. Seattle's enrolled individuals joined amid active infection and were then monitored longitudinally.

This chain links TRBV28 with TRBJ2-6; TRBD1 aligns across 11 bases. The sequenced sample consisted of peripheral blood. The clonotype was recovered from a woman of 80 years or more with COVID-19, enrolled during active disease. CDR3 nucleotide sequence: TGTGCCGTCACCGGGACAGGGGGATCGGTTGTAGGGGCCAACGTCCTGACTTTC. Amino acid sequence: CAVTGTGGSVVGANVLTF.